These T cell receptor beta chains were read from a single sample in a study of blood T cell repertoires in COVID-19. TCRdb's copy holds only in-frame clones and misses some; the assay was immunoSEQ multiplex PCR. Counted here are roughly 260,000 clones, approximately 86% occurring once; the ten biggest clones make up about 2.5%. The material sequenced was PBMCs or T cells enriched from blood (not recorded which). Receptors were obtained from a woman in her thirties with acute COVID-19. Both conserved end residues are part of each CDR3. The D gene is left open where the match is weak. The size field is filled for only some rows; it gives once, few, many or a size class.

clone_size,v_call,d_call,j_call,cdr3_nt,cdr3_aa
.,TRBV2,TRBD1,TRBJ2-3,TGTGCCAGCAGTGGCCCCAAGGGGGCCGGGAAAGATACGCAGTATTTT,CASSGPKGAGKDTQYF
few,TRBV4-1,.,TRBJ1-1,TGCGCCAGCAGCCCTGGGTCTTGGGGCCTTAGCACTGAAGCTTTCTTT,CASSPGSWGLSTEAFF
.,TRBV18,.,TRBJ1-1,TGTGCCAGCTCACCACCGGGGGACATGCCTGAAGCTTTCTTT,CASSPPGDMPEAFF
once,TRBV10-3,TRBD2,TRBJ2-3,TGTGCCATCAGCCCTAATAGCGGGGGGCTACCAAGCACAGATACGCAGTATTTT,CAISPNSGGLPSTDTQYF
.,TRBV6-5,TRBD1,TRBJ2-7,TGTGCCAGCAGTCGGGACAGGGGCTACGAGCAGTACTTC,CASSRDRGYEQYF
.,TRBV24-1,.,TRBJ2-3,TGTGCCACCAGTGATTTTACAGGTCCAACAGGCACAGATACGCAGTATTTT,CATSDFTGPTGTDTQYF
.,TRBV5-1,.,TRBJ2-2,TGCGCCAGCAGCCCATATACCCACTGGACCGGGGAGCTGTTTTTT,CASSPYTHWTGELFF
.,TRBV7-2,TRBD1,TRBJ1-1,TGTGCCAGCAGCGCCGCGACAGGGGGAGCTTTCTTT,CASSAATGGAFF
few,TRBV27,TRBD1,TRBJ2-7,TGTGCCAGCAGTCTGGGACAGGGTGGCACCTACGAGCAGTACTTC,CASSLGQGGTYEQYF
.,TRBV4-1,.,TRBJ2-7,TGCGCCAGCAGCCAACAGGTTTCGGAAACCTACGAGCAGTACTTC,CASSQQVSETYEQYF
.,TRBV29-1,.,TRBJ1-1,TGCAGCGCCGACGGGGGGACGATGAACACTGAAGCTTTCTTT,CSADGGTMNTEAFF
.,TRBV5-1,TRBD2,TRBJ2-7,TGCGCCAGTACACCGGGAGGGGGTCAGTCCTACGAGCAGTACTTC,CASTPGGGQSYEQYF
.,TRBV6-5,TRBD1,TRBJ2-5,TGTGCCAGCAGTTACTCCCCGGGGACAGAGCAAGAGACCCAGTACTTC,CASSYSPGTEQETQYF
.,TRBV19,TRBD1,TRBJ1-2,TGTGCCAGTAATTCGGGACAGAAAGTTTATGGCTACACCTTC,CASNSGQKVYGYTF
.,TRBV6-2/TRBV6-3,TRBD1,TRBJ2-7,TGTGCCAGCAGTTACTCAACAGGGGGACTCGAGCAGTACTTC,CASSYSTGGLEQYF
few,TRBV27,.,TRBJ1-5,TGTGCCAGCAGTTCTCGAGAGAATCAGCCCCAGCATTTT,CASSSRENQPQHF
.,TRBV6-6,TRBD1,TRBJ2-1,TGTGCCAGCAGTCCCTGGGGGACAGGGGGCATCGAGCAGTTCTTC,CASSPWGTGGIEQFF
.,TRBV7-8,.,TRBJ1-1,TGTGCCAGCAGTTTACAGAGGTCCACTGAAGCTTTCTTT,CASSLQRSTEAFF
.,TRBV9,TRBD2,TRBJ2-1,TGTGCCAGCAGACACACCAAAGCGGGGGGGCCTAATGAGCAGTTCTTC,CASRHTKAGGPNEQFF
.,TRBV5-1,.,TRBJ1-1,TGCGCCAGCAGCTTGGAAATTGGACAGTCGTCGAACACTGAAGCTTTCTTT,CASSLEIGQSSNTEAFF
.,TRBV6-5,.,TRBJ1-2,TGTGCCAGCAGTTACTCGAGTATCGGGGTTAGGGGCTACACCTTC,CASSYSSIGVRGYTF
few,TRBV2,TRBD1,TRBJ1-1,TGTGCCAGCAGTGACGGGACAGTGAACACTGAAGCTTTCTTT,CASSDGTVNTEAFF
.,TRBV5-1,.,TRBJ1-6,TGCGCCAGCAGCTTGGCGGGATTGGAGTCACCCCTCCACTTT,CASSLAGLESPLHF
.,TRBV6-1,.,TRBJ1-6,TGTGCCAGCAGTGAAGCGGCCAGGGCCGATAATTCACCCCTCCACTTT,CASSEAARADNSPLHF
.,TRBV2,TRBD1,TRBJ1-5,TGTGCCAGCCAGGGGGCCAATCAGCCCCAGCATTTT,CASQGANQPQHF
once,TRBV7-2,.,TRBJ1-3,TGTGCCAGCAGCTCTCATCTCACGGGGGGAAACACCATATATTTT,CASSSHLTGGNTIYF
.,TRBV27,.,TRBJ1-1,TGTGCCAGCAGTTCGGACAGTATGAACACTGAAGCTTTCTTT,CASSSDSMNTEAFF
.,TRBV6-2/TRBV6-3,.,TRBJ1-2,TGTGCCAGCAGCCGAATCCGGGATATCTATGGCTACACCTTC,CASSRIRDIYGYTF
.,TRBV19,TRBD1,TRBJ2-1,TGTGCCAGTAGTACCCAGGGGGCTACCGACTCCTACAATGAGCAGTTCTTC,CASSTQGATDSYNEQFF
.,TRBV7-8,TRBD2,TRBJ2-5,TGTGCCAGCAGCTTAGTTGGACTAGCGGGGGGAGGGGAGACCCAGTACTTC,CASSLVGLAGGGETQYF
.,TRBV29-1,.,TRBJ1-5,TGCAGCATCCGGGATCTCAATCAGCCCCAGCATTTT,CSIRDLNQPQHF
.,TRBV28,.,TRBJ1-5,TGTGCCAGCAGTTACCTTGACGGGGGTGGGGGTCAGCCCCAGCATTTT,CASSYLDGGGGQPQHF
.,TRBV18,.,TRBJ2-2,TGTGCCAGCTCACCACCAGGAGGGAGTAGGACCGGGGAGCTGTTTTTT,CASSPPGGSRTGELFF
.,TRBV6-4,.,TRBJ2-4,TGTGCCAGCAGTGACTCAGGGGAAGGAAACATTCAGTACTTC,CASSDSGEGNIQYF
once,TRBV6-5,.,TRBJ1-2,TGTGCCACGGCTAACTATGGCTACACCTTC,CATANYGYTF
.,TRBV19,.,TRBJ1-6,TGTGCCAGTAGTATCCTGGGCAGCCGTAATTCACCCCTCCACTTT,CASSILGSRNSPLHF
.,TRBV4-3,TRBD1,TRBJ1-6,TGCGCCAGCAGCCAGCGACAGGGCTCCCTTTCACCCCTCCACTTT,CASSQRQGSLSPLHF